This TCR beta chain was recorded in a study of T cells in Graves' hyperthyroidism and ophthalmopathy. About the study: Peripheral blood collection took place at initial diagnosis, before any treatment.

This clonotype was counted many times. The antigen is undetermined. Amplified regions were TCR beta CDR3 sequences from RNA transcripts. Carried out on the TCR CDR3, a first-round RT-PCR used the HTBI primer set. TCRdb recomputed calls from the multiplex PCR reads with MiXCR, one row per CDR3 protein. The sample yields a few hundred thousand distinct CDR3 sequences, about 16% seen once. Study findings and constraints: Ophthalmopathy and stable hyperthyroidism were separated by a 13 V-J model.

Germline CDR1 reads SNHLY; CDR2 reads FYNNEI. The CDR3 length is 14 residues. With 8 bases clipped from V and 5 bases from J, the junction kept 6 bases outside the gene matches. Sequenced sample: blood. The chain combines TRBV2 with TRBJ2-2; 9 nucleotides agree with TRBD2. This TCR came from a woman aged 40-49 years with Graves' ophthalmopathy. CDR3 nucleotide sequence: TGTGCCAGCCGTAGCGGGAGTTTTACCGGGGAGCTGTTTTTT. It is translated as CASRSGSFTGELFF.